What follows are 31 T cell receptor beta chains derived from one specimen sequenced in a study of blood T cell repertoires in COVID-19 (dated by TCRdb to 2018 to 2020). The library was built by means of the immunoSEQ multiplex PCR assay. TCRdb mirrors the immuneACCESS table, restricted to in-frame sequences. Some clones are absent from its copies; in checked studies, under half trace to an unresolved V gene, and the reason for the others is unknown. The sample includes about 220,000 clones, with approximately 82% observed a single time. 15% of the sample lies in the top ten. Sequenced: PBMCs or T cells enriched from blood (not recorded which). These receptors were taken from a man in his forties or fifties who had recovered from COVID-19.

This chain connects TRBV2 to TRBJ1-1, with 11 bases identical to TRBD1. The V gene's germline CDR1 is SNHLY and CDR2 FYNNEI. The CDR3 is 14 amino acids. With 8 bases clipped from V and 4 bases from J, the junction kept 6 bases outside the gene matches. This chain's CDR3 is CASRGTGGGTEAFF. The CDR3 region has the DNA TGTGCCAGCCGCGGGACAGGGGGAGGCACTGAAGCTTTCTTT.

DNA of the CDR3: TGTGCCAGCAGCGTAGGATATCAGGGTATTAGCAATCAGCCCCAGCATTTT. This codes for CASSVGYQGISNQPQHF. The V gene is TRBV7-8, the J gene TRBJ1-5, with D perhaps matching TRBD1 (5 bases). The length of the CDR3 is 17 residues. The ends were cut back, 5 bases at V and 0 bases at J, with 17 bases in the middle. CDR1 and CDR2 from the germline V gene are SGHVS and FQNEAQ. The complete variable domain, with remaining parts taken from reference TRBV7-8 and TRBJ1-5, reads GAGVSQSPRYKVAKRGQDVALRCDPISGHVSLFWYQQALGQGPEFLTYFQNEAQLDKSGLPSDRFFAERPEGSVSTLKIQRTQQEDSAVYLCASSVGYQGISNQPQHFGDGTRLSIL.

V and J are TRBV3-1 (or the pseudogene TRBV3-2) and TRBJ1-1, with 7 bases identical to TRBD1. The CDR3 is 16 amino acids. V was pared by 6 bases and J by 1 base, with 11 bases of the junction left unmatched. Germline values: CDR1 LGHDT, CDR2 YNNKEL (reference sequence). The chain's CDR3 is CASRPRITGANTEAFF. CDR3 bases: TGTGCCAGCAGACCACGCATAACAGGGGCGAACACTGAAGCTTTCTTT.

This clone was seen a single time. V gene TRBV7-8 combines with J gene TRBJ2-7, with 7 positions matching TRBD1. Per germline, CDR1 SGHVS and CDR2 FQNEAQ. The CDR3 sequence is 14 residues long. The trim removed 5 bases at V and 5 bases at J, leaving 9 bases unmatched. DNA of the CDR3: TGTGCCAGCAGCAGAACACAGGGGATTGACGAGCAGTACTTC. It encodes CASSRTQGIDEQYF.

This chain joins TRBV7-2 and TRBJ2-1; 7 positions match TRBD2. Losses at the gene ends were 5 bases for V and 7 bases for J; bases not matched to a gene: 8. The CDR3 extends over 14 amino acids. The V gene's germline CDR1 is SGHTA and CDR2 FQGNSA. Here the CDR3 DNA reads TGTGCCAGCAGCCCGGGGGGACCGAGGAATGAGCAGTTCTTC. Its protein product is CASSPGGPRNEQFF.

This rearrangement joins TRBV10-3 to TRBJ1-4, with 7 bases matching TRBD1. The V and J ends lost 7 bases and 7 bases, in that order; junction bases with no gene match: 3. CDR1 and CDR2 from the germline V gene are ENHRY and SYGVKD. CDR3 length: 12 residues. CDR3 DNA: TGTGCCATCAAAGGGGACAGTGAAAAACTGTTTTTT. It is translated as CAIKGDSEKLFF.

The rearrangement joins TRBV28 to TRBJ1-1; possible D gene TRBD1, 5 bases. The CDR3 loop spans 14 amino acids. Trimming removed 6 bases at V and 5 bases at J, with 16 bases between. Germline CDR1 reads MDHEN; CDR2 reads SYDVKM. The CDR3 here is CASSSAGRRTEAFF. CDR3 DNA: TGTGCCAGCAGCTCAGCGGGACGGAGGACTGAAGCTTTCTTT.

The V and J genes are TRBV10-2 and TRBJ1-2; 7 bases map to TRBD1. After removal of 3 bases from V and 7 bases from J, the junction contained 5 bases not matched to a gene. Looked up from germline, CDR1 is WSHSY and CDR2 is SAAADI. The CDR3 totals 13 residues. Written as DNA, the CDR3 is TGCGCCAGCAGTGAAAGAGGGGGCTTTGGCTACACCTTC. Protein sequence: CASSERGGFGYTF.

The chain employs TRBV19 and TRBJ1-4; tentatively, D is TRBD1 (5 bases). CDR3 length equals 14 residues. Germline loops: CDR1 LNHDA, CDR2 SQIVND (reference sequence). V lost 5 bases to trimming and J lost 4 bases, with 11 bases between them. For the CDR3, the DNA is TGTGCCAGTAGTGGCGGGACGATTAATGAAAAACTGTTTTTT. It translates to CASSGGTINEKLFF.

This chain joins TRBV18 and TRBJ2-3, with 8 nucleotides matching TRBD2. After removal of 6 bases from V and 4 bases from J, the junction contained 6 bases not matched to a gene. In germline, CDR1 is KGHSH, CDR2 LQKENI. The length of the CDR3 is 14 residues. The CDR3, as DNA: TGTGCCAGCTCGCTCGGACTAGCTCCAGATACGCAGTATTTT. As protein: CASSLGLAPDTQYF.

This clone is a singleton in its sample. The chain combines TRBV7-9 with TRBJ1-6; D might be TRBD1 (5 bases). Germline V gene data show CDR1 as SEHNR and CDR2 as FQNEAQ (reference sequence). This CDR3 contains 13 residues. V lost 5 bases and J lost 7, with 9 bases in between. The CDR3 coding sequence is TGTGCCAGCAGCGCCTACAGGAATTCACCCCTCCACTTT. The encoded protein is CASSAYRNSPLHF.

V and J are TRBV24-1 and TRBJ1-1; D uncertain. The length of the CDR3 is 12 residues. CDR1 and CDR2 from the germline V gene are KGHDR and SFDVKD. Trimming pared 4 bases from V and 7 bases from J, leaving 9 bases between. CDR3 sequence reads: CATSDLHSEAFF. The CDR3, as DNA: TGTGCCACCAGTGACCTTCACAGTGAAGCTTTCTTT.

V and J are TRBV27 and TRBJ2-7, with 8 bases identical to TRBD2. The CDR3 spans 19 residues. CDR1 and CDR2 from the germline V gene are MNHEY and SMNVEV (reference sequence). V gave up 6 bases and J gave up 3 bases; unmatched junction bases: 22. The CDR3 here is CASRLLIQREKKGGYEQYF. In DNA form, the CDR3 reads TGTGCCAGCAGACTCCTAATCCAGCGGGAGAAGAAGGGGGGCTACGAGCAGTACTTC.

V is TRBV7-6 and J is TRBJ2-7, with D possibly matching TRBD2 (5 bases). The germline V gene has CDR1 SGHVS and CDR2 FNYEAQ. The V and J ends lost 1 base and 5 bases respectively, with 15 bases between them. The CDR3 extends over 15 amino acids. CDR3 loop: CASSLGRLTGNEQYF. The CDR3 DNA reads as TGTGCCAGCAGCTTAGGAAGGCTGACGGGGAACGAGCAGTACTTC. The entire variable domain, with the rest obtained from reference TRBV7-6 and TRBJ2-7, is as follows: GAGVSQSPRYKVTKRGQDVALRCDPISGHVSLYWYRQALGQGPEFLTYFNYEAQQDKSGLPNDRFSAERPEGSISTLTIQRTEQRDSAMYRCASSLGRLTGNEQYFGPGTRLTVT.

This clone was observed a handful of times. The gene calls are TRBV27 and TRBJ2-1; D is possibly TRBD1 (5 bases). This CDR3 is 14 amino acids long. Germline CDR1 MNHEY, CDR2 SMNVEV (reference sequence). Trimming took off 2 bases at V and 7 bases at J, with 12 bases between the two ends. The chain's CDR3 is CASSLQAGPNEQFF. As DNA, the CDR3 is TGTGCCAGCAGTTTACAGGCAGGGCCAAATGAGCAGTTCTTC.

The J gene is TRBJ2-3, the V gene TRBV4-1, with 9 bases that match TRBD2. Trimming took 3 bases from V and 5 from J; bases not matched to a gene: 9. CDR1 MGHRA and CDR2 YSYEKL come from the germline V gene. CDR3 size: 16 residues. The CDR3 nucleotides read TGCGCCAGCAGCCAGCCGGGACTAGCCAACGTAGATACGCAGTATTTT. Amino acid sequence: CASSQPGLANVDTQYF.

The chain combines TRBV6-5 with TRBJ1-1, with 8 bases fitting TRBD1. Germline trimming cut 6 bases from V and 8 bases from J; bases unmatched to any gene: 8. This CDR3 has 13 residues. The V gene's germline CDR1 is MNHEY and CDR2 SVGAGI. For the CDR3, the DNA is TGTGCCAGCAGCTCTAACAGGGGGTACGAAGCTTTCTTT. This sequence encodes CASSSNRGYEAFF.

The sample holds a few counts of this clone. The chain carries TRBV5-1 and TRBJ1-5, with TRBD1 as a possible D gene (5 bases). V lost 7 bases, J lost 5 bases, and 16 bases lay in between. Germline V gene lookup returns CDR1 SGHRS and CDR2 YFSETQ. This CDR3 has 14 amino acids. CDR3: CASRRDSNDQPQHF. The CDR3 coding sequence is TGCGCCAGCCGGAGAGACAGCAACGATCAGCCCCAGCATTTT. Full variable domain (outside the CDR3, taken from reference TRBV5-1 and TRBJ1-5): KAGVTQTPRYLIKTRGQQVTLSCSPISGHRSVSWYQQTPGQGLQFLFEYFSETQRNKGNFPGRFSGRQFSNSRSEMNVSTLELGDSALYLCASRRDSNDQPQHFGDGTRLSIL.

Here the CDR3 reads CASSGLISETQYF. The CDR3 bases are TGTGCCAGCAGTGGACTAATCTCGGAGACCCAGTACTTC. This chain joins TRBV6-2 or TRBV6-3 and TRBJ2-5; a weak D match, TRBD2 (6 bases). CDR1 is MNHEY and CDR2 is SVGEGT in the germline V gene. This CDR3 spans 13 amino acids. Trimming removed 5 bases from V and 5 bases from J, with 12 bases in between.

V and J are TRBV9 and TRBJ2-5, with 7 bases identical to TRBD2. The CDR3 has 15 amino acids. CDR1 is SGDLS, CDR2 YYNGEE, per germline. Trimming cost V 3 bases and J 0 bases; bases outside gene matches: 5. The CDR3 coding sequence is TGTGCCAGCAGCGCCGGGGGAGGGTACCAAGAGACCCAGTACTTC. Translating it yields CASSAGGGYQETQYF.

This clone was seen only once. The J gene is TRBJ2-7, the V gene TRBV5-6; no reliable D call. The CDR3 totals 13 residues. V was cut by 0 bases and J by 6 bases, with 10 bases left in between. Germline-derived CDR1 and CDR2 are SGHDT and YYEEEE. The CDR3 sequence is CASSLDPGSEQYF. CDR3 in DNA: TGTGCCAGCAGCTTGGATCCGGGTTCCGAGCAGTACTTC.

V gene TRBV9 combines with J gene TRBJ1-1; 11 bases agree with TRBD1. There are 14 residues in the CDR3. The germline CDR1 and CDR2 sequences are SGDLS and YYNGEE. With 4 bases clipped from V and 5 bases from J, the junction kept 4 bases outside the gene matches. The CDR3 nucleotides read TGTGCCAGCAGCTTGGGGACAGGGGGAACTGAAGCTTTCTTT. This codes for CASSLGTGGTEAFF.

The chain employs TRBV28 and TRBJ1-1; 7 positions match TRBD1. CDR1 is MDHEN, CDR2 SYDVKM, per germline. Germline trimming cut 2 bases from V and 3 bases from J; bases unmatched to any gene: 6. The CDR3 extends over 15 amino acids. This CDR3 reads CASSLSTTGYTEAFF. CDR3 DNA sequence: TGTGCCAGCAGTTTAAGTACGACAGGGTACACTGAAGCTTTCTTT.

The V and J genes are TRBV9 and TRBJ2-5, with 9 bases that match TRBD2. The trim removed 4 bases at V and 2 bases at J, leaving 15 bases unmatched. Germline CDR1 is SGDLS and CDR2 is YYNGEE. The CDR3 contains 18 residues. The CDR3 DNA is TGTGCCAGCAGCTATTCCGGGACTAGCTTAATTCAACAAGAGACCCAGTACTTC. This gives the protein CASSYSGTSLIQQETQYF.

The chain joins TRBV7-2 to TRBJ1-5; 7 bases line up with TRBD1. Losses at the gene ends were 1 base for V and 4 bases for J; bases not matched to a gene: 7. From germline, CDR1 is SGHTA and CDR2 FQGNSA. The length of the CDR3 is 16 residues. The CDR3 is CASSLVGTETNQPQHF. The CDR3 nucleotides are TGTGCCAGCAGCTTAGTGGGGACAGAAACGAATCAGCCCCAGCATTTT.

This clone was seen only a few times. The chain couples TRBV6-5 to TRBJ1-4; D remains unclear. The CDR3 covers 15 residues. The ends were cut back, 5 bases at V and 0 bases at J, with 10 bases in the middle. The germline CDR1 and CDR2 sequences are MNHEY and SVGAGI. The CDR3 protein is CASSPSVPTNEKLFF. In DNA, the CDR3 is TGTGCCAGCAGTCCCTCAGTGCCAACTAATGAAAAACTGTTTTTT.

The chain uses TRBV9 and TRBJ1-3; the D is unclear. With 3 bases removed from V and 0 bases from J, the gap between germline ends came to 13 bases. The CDR3 is made up of 16 amino acids. Germline CDR1 and CDR2: SGDLS and YYNGEE. CDR3 coding DNA: TGTGCCAGCAGCGCCCTCTCGACAATCTCTGGAAACACCATATATTTT. Residues: CASSALSTISGNTIYF.

J is TRBJ1-2 and V is TRBV2; weak D call: TRBD1 (5 bases). There are 13 residues in the CDR3. Deletions cut 4 bases from V and 6 bases from J, with 12 bases between. The germline gives CDR1 SNHLY, CDR2 FYNNEI. CDR3 DNA sequence: TGTGCCAGCAGTGTTTGGGGCGCGGATGGCTACACCTTC. This translates into CASSVWGADGYTF. The full variable domain, with the rest looked up from reference TRBV2 and TRBJ1-2, is EPEVTQTPSHQVTQMGQEVILRCVPISNHLYFYWYRQILGQKVEFLVSFYNNEISEKSEIFDDQFSVERPDGSNFTLKIRSTKLEDSAMYFCASSVWGADGYTFGSGTRLTVV.

The chain is built from TRBV28 and TRBJ1-6; 9 bases match TRBD1. V was pared by 10 bases and J by 9 bases, with 13 bases of the junction left unmatched. Germline CDR1 reads MDHEN; CDR2 reads SYDVKM. There are 15 residues in the CDR3. CDR3 in amino acids: CATKRPGQGFSPLHF. CDR3 nucleotides: TGTGCCACCAAACGCCCGGGACAGGGATTTTCACCCCTCCACTTT.

CDR3 loop: CASSLSRGRSPLHF. The CDR3 nucleotides read TGTGCCAGCAGTTTATCGCGTGGGAGATCACCCCTCCACTTT. The rearrangement links TRBV27 to TRBJ1-6; D is ambiguous. CDR3 length: 14 residues. Trimming removed 0 bases from V and 10 bases from J, with 10 bases in between. Germline V gene sequence: CDR1 MNHEY, CDR2 SMNVEV (reference sequence).

V and J are TRBV9 and TRBJ2-7, with 7 bases that match TRBD1. V shed 5 bases and J 1 base; nucleotides not matched to a gene: 3. Germline V lookup: CDR1 SGDLS, CDR2 YYNGEE. The CDR3 sequence is 13 residues long. CDR3 region: CASRATGSYEQYF. The CDR3 coding sequence is TGTGCCAGCAGGGCGACAGGGTCCTACGAGCAGTACTTC.